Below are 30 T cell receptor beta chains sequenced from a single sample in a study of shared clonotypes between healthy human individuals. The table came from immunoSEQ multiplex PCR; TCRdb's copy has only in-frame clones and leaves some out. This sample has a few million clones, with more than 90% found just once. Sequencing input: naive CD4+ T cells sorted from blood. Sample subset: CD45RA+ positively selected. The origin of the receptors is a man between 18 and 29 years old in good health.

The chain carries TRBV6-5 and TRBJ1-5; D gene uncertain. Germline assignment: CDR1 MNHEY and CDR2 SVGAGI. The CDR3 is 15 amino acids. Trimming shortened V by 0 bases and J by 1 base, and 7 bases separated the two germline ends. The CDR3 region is CASSYSGPSNQPQHF. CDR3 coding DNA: TGTGCCAGCAGTTACTCTGGTCCGAGCAATCAGCCCCAGCATTTT.

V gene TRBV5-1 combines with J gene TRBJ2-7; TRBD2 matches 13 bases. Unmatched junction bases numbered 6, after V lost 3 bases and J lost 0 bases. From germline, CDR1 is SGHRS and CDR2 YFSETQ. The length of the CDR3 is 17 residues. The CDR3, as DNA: TGCGCCAGCAGCTACGGGACTAGCGGGGCACCCTCCTACGAGCAGTACTTC. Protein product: CASSYGTSGAPSYEQYF.

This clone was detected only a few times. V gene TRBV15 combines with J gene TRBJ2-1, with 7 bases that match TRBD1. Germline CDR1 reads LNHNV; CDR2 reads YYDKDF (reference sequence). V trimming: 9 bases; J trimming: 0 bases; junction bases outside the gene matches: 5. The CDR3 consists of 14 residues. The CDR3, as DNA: TGTGCCACAACCAGGGGGTTCTCCTACAATGAGCAGTTCTTC. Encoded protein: CATTRGFSYNEQFF.

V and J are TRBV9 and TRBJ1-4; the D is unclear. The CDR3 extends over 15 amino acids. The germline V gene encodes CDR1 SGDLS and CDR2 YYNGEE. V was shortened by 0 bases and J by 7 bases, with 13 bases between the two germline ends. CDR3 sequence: CASSVEAGLSEKLFF. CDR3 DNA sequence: TGTGCCAGCAGCGTAGAGGCGGGTCTTAGTGAAAAACTGTTTTTT.

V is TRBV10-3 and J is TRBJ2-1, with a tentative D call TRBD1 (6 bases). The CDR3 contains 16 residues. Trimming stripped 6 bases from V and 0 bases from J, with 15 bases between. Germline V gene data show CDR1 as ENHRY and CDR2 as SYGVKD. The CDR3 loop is CAIRGTGWDSYNEQFF. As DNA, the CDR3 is TGTGCCATCAGGGGCACAGGGTGGGACTCCTACAATGAGCAGTTCTTC.

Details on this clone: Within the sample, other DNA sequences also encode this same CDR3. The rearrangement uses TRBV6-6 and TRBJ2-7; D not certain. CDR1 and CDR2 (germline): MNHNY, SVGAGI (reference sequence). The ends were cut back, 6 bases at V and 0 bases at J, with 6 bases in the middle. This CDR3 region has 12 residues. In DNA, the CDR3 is TGTGCCAGCAGCCCGAGCTCCTACGAGCAGTACTTC. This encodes CASSPSSYEQYF.

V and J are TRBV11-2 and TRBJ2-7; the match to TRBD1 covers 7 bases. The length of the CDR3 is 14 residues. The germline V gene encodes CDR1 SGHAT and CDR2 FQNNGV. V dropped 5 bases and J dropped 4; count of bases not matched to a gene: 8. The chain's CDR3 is CASSIGQAKYEQYF. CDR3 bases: TGTGCCAGCAGCATTGGACAGGCAAAATACGAGCAGTACTTC.

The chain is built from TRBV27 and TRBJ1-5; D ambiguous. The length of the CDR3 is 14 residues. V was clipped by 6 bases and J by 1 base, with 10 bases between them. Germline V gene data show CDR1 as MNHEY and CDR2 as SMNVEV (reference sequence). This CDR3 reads CASRRLESNQPQHF. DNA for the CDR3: TGTGCCAGCAGACGGCTCGAGAGCAATCAGCCCCAGCATTTT.

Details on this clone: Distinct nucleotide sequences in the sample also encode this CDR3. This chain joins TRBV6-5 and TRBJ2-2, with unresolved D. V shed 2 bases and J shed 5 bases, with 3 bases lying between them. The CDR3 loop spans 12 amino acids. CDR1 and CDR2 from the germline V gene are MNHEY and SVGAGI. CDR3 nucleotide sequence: TGTGCCAGCAGTTACCTAACCGGGGAGCTGTTTTTT. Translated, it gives CASSYLTGELFF.

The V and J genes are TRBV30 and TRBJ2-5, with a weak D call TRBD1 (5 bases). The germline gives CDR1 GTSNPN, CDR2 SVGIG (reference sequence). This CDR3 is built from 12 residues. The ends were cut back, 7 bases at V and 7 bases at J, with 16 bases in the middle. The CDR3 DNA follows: TGTGCCTTAGTCCTGGGGCGAGGGACCCAGTACTTC. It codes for CALVLGRGTQYF. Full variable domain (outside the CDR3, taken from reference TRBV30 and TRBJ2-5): SQTIHQWPATLVQPVGSPLSLECTVEGTSNPNLYWYRQAAGRGLQLLFYSVGIGQISSEVPQNLSASRPQDRQFILSSKKLLLSDSGFYLCALVLGRGTQYFGPGTRLLVL.

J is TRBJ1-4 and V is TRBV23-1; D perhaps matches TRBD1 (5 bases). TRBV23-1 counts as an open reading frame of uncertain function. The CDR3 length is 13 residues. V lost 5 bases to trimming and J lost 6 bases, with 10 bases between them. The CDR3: CASSGTEYEKLFF. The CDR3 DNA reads TGCGCCAGCAGTGGGACGGAATATGAAAAACTGTTTTTT.

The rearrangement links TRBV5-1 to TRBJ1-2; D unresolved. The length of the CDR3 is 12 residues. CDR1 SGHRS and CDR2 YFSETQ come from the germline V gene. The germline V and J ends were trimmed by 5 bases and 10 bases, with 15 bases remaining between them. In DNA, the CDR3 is TGCGCCAGCAGAGTGCCCCGCGGCGCCTACACCTTC. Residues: CASRVPRGAYTF.

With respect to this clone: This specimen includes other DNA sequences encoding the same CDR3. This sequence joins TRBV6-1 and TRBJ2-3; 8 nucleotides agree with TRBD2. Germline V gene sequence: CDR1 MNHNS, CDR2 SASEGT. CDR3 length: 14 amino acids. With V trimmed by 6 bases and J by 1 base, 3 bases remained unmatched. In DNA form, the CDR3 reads TGTGCCAGCAGGAGCGGGGGAGGCACAGATACGCAGTATTTT. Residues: CASRSGGGTDTQYF.

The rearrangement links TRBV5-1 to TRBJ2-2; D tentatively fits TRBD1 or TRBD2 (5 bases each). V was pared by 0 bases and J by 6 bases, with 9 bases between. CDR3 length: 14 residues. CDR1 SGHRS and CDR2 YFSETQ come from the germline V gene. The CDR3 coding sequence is TGCGCCAGCAGCTTGGGCAGGGAGTCCGGGGAGCTGTTTTTT. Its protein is CASSLGRESGELFF.

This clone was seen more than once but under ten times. Here the CDR3 reads CAWSVGAGVNEAFF. CDR3 coding DNA: TGTGCCTGGAGTGTAGGGGCAGGGGTAAATGAAGCTTTCTTT. The chain couples TRBV30 to TRBJ1-1; weak D call: TRBD1 (6 bases). The CDR3 totals 14 residues. V was cut by 0 bases and J by 7 bases, with 15 bases left in between. CDR1 and CDR2 (germline): GTSNPN, SVGIG (reference sequence).

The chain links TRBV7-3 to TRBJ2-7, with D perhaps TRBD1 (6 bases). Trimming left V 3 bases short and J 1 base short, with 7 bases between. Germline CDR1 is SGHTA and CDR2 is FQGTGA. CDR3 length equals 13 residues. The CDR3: CASSFTGSYEQYF. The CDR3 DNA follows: TGTGCCAGCAGCTTCACAGGGTCCTACGAGCAGTACTTC.

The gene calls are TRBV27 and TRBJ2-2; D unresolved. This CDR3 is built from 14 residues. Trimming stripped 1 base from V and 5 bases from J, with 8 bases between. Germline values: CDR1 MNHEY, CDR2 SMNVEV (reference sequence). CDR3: CASSLYDGTGELFF. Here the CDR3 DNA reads TGTGCCAGCAGTTTATACGATGGTACCGGGGAGCTGTTTTTT.

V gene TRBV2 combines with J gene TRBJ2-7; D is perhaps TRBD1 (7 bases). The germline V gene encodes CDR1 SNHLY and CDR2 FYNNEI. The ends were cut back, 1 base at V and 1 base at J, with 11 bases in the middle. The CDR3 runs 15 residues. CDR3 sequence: CASSEEGGQSYEQYF. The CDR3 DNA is TGTGCCAGCAGTGAAGAGGGGGGACAGTCCTACGAGCAGTACTTC.

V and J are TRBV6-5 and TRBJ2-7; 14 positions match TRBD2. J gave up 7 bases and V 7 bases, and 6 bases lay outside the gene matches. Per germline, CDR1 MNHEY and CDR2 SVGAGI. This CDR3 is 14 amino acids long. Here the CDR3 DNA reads TGTGCCAGCATCCCCGGACTAGCGGGAGGTGAGCAGTACTTC. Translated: CASIPGLAGGEQYF.

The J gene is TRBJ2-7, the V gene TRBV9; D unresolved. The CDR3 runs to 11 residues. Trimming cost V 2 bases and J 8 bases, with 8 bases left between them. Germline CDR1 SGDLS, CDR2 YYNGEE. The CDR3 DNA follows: TGTGCCAGCAGCGTGTCTTTAAAGCAGTACTTC. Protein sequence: CASSVSLKQYF. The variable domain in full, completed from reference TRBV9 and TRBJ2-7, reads DSGVTQTPKHLITATGQRVTLRCSPRSGDLSVYWYQQSLDQGLQFLIQYYNGEERAKGNILERFSAQQFPDLHSELNLSSLELGDSALYFCASSVSLKQYFGPGTRLTVT.

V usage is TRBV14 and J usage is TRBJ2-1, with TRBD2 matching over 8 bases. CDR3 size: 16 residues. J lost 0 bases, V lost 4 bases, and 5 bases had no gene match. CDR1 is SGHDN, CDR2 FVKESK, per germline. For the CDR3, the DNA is TGTGCCAGCAGCCCCTTAGCGGGGAGCTCCTACAATGAGCAGTTCTTC. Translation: CASSPLAGSSYNEQFF.

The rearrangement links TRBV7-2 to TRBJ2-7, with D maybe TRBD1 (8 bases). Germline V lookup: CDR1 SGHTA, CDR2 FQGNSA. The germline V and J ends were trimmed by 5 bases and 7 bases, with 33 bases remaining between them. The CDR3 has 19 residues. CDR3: CASSPGTGDIAGLRGEQYF. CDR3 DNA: TGTGCCAGCAGCCCCGGGACAGGAGATATAGCGGGCCTCAGGGGGGAGCAGTACTTC.

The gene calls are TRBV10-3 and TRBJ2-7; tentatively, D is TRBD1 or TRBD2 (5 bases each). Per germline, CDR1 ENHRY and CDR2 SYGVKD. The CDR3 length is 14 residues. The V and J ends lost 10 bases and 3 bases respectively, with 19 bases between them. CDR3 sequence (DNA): TGTGCCACCACCCCCAGCGAGGGGAACTACGAGCAGTACTTC. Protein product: CATTPSEGNYEQYF.

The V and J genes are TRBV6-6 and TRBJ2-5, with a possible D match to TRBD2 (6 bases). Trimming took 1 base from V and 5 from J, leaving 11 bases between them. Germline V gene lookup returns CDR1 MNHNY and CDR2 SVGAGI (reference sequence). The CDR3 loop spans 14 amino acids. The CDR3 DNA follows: TGTGCCAGCAGTTACTTCCAGGGAGGCGAGACCCAGTACTTC. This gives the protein CASSYFQGGETQYF.

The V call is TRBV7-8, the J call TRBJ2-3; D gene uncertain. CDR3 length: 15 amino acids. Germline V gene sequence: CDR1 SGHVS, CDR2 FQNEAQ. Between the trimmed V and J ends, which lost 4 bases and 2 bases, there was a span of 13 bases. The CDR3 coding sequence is TGTGCCAGCAGCTCAGGACGGAGCCCCACAGATACGCAGTATTTT. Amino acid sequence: CASSSGRSPTDTQYF.

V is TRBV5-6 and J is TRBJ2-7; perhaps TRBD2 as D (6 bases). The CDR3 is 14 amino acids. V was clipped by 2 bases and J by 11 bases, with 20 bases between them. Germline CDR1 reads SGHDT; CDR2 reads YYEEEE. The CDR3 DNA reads TGTGCCAGCAGCTTCTTAAAAGGGGACTCCCTGGAGTACTTC. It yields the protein CASSFLKGDSLEYF.

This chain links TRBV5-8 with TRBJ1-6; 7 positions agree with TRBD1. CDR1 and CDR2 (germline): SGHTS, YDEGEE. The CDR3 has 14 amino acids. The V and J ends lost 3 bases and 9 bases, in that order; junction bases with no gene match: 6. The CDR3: CASSYYRGGSPLHF. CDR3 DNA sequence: TGTGCCAGCAGCTATTACAGGGGAGGTTCACCCCTCCACTTT.

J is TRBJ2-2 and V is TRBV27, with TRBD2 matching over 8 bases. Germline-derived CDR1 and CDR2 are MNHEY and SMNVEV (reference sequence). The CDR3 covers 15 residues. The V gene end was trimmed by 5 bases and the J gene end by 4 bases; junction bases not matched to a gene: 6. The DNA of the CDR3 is TGTGCCAGCAGTACAGATAGCGGGGTCACCGGGGAGCTGTTTTTT. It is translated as CASSTDSGVTGELFF.

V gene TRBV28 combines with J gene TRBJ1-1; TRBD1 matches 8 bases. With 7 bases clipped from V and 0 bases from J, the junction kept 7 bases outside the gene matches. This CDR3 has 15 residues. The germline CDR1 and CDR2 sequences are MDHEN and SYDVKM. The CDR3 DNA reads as TGTGCCAGCACCAAGGACAGGGTCATGAACACTGAAGCTTTCTTT. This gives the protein CASTKDRVMNTEAFF.

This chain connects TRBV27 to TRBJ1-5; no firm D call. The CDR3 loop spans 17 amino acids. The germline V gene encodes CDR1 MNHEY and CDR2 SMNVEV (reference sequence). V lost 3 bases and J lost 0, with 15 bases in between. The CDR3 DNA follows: TGTGCCAGCAGTTTTTCTTCAGGAGAATCTAGCAATCAGCCCCAGCATTTT. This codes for CASSFSSGESSNQPQHF.